This T cell receptor beta chain came from a study of early T cells in non-severe SARS-CoV-2 infection. TCRdb fed the 5' RACE reads into MiXCR, producing one record per CDR3 protein. Among around 55,000 distinct CDR3 sequences, 14% to 15% were seen once, and the ten largest hold approximately 9.1%. The CDR3 totals 13 residues. Trimming cost V 6 bases and J 7 bases, with 12 bases left between them. Germline CDR1 reads WSHSY; CDR2 reads SAAADI. The material sequenced was whole blood, taken at baseline. This sequence was found in an adult who was a healthcare worker with PCR-confirmed SARS-CoV-2 infection or an uninfected control (not recorded which). The chain is built from TRBV10-2 and TRBJ2-2; no reliable D call. The DNA of the CDR3 is TGCGCCAGCAGCGACCCCAACGGCGGGGAGCTGTTTTTT. Residues: CASSDPNGGELFF.